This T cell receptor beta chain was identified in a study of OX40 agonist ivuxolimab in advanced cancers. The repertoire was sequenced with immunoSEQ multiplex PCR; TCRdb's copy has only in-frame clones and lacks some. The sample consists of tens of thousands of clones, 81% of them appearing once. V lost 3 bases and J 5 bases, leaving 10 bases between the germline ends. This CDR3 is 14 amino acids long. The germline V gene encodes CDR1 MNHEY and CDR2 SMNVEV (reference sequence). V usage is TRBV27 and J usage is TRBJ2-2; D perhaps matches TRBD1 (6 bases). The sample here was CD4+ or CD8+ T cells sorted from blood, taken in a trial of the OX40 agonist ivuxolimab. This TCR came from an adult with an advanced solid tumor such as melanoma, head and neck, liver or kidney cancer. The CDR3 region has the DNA TGTGCCAGCAGTTTGATCAGGGGAACCGGGGAGCTGTTTTTT. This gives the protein CASSLIRGTGELFF.